This T cell receptor (beta chain) was recorded in a study of cytomegalovirus exposure and HLA in healthy donors. Study-wide context: HLA-typed donors contributed 65 million to 95 million unique TCRs, which were held in an early data release.

The PCR ran on 60 Vbeta and 13 Jbeta primers. Assay: immunoSEQ multiplex PCR; the TCRdb copy retains only in-frame clones and omits some. The data hold 150,000 or so clones, with about 85% observed a single time. This CDR3 is built from 12 residues. V lost 0 bases to trimming and J lost 8 bases, with 6 bases between them. Germline-derived CDR1 and CDR2 are SNHLY and FYNNEI. The V and J genes are TRBV2 and TRBJ2-3; no firm D call. Sequenced input: PBMCs. The clonotype originates from a woman between 18 and 30 years old in good health and CMV-seronegative. The CDR3, as DNA: TGTGCCAGCAGTGAAGCGCGGAGTACGCAGTATTTT. Its translation: CASSEARSTQYF. The whole variable domain, filled in from reference TRBV2 and TRBJ2-3, reads EPEVTQTPSHQVTQMGQEVILRCVPISNHLYFYWYRQILGQKVEFLVSFYNNEISEKSEIFDDQFSVERPDGSNFTLKIRSTKLEDSAMYFCASSEARSTQYFGPGTRLTVL.